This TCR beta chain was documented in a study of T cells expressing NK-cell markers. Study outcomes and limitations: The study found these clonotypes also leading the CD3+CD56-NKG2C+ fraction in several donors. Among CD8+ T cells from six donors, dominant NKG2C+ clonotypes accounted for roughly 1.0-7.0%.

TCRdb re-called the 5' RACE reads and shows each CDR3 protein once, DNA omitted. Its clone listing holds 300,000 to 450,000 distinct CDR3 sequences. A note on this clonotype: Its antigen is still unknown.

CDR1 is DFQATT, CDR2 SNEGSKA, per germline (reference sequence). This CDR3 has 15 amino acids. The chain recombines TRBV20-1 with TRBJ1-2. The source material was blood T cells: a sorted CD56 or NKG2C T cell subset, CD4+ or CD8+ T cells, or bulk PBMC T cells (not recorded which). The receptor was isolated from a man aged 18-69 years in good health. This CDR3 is CSARRPAQANYGYTF.